A selection of T cell receptor beta chains follows, all from one sample in a study of cytomegalovirus exposure and HLA in healthy donors. Sequenced by immunoSEQ multiplex PCR; TCRdb stores in-frame clones only, minus some. Of around 130,000 clones in the sample, approximately 80% were seen once. The sequenced sample was PBMCs. The receptors originated from a man aged 35 to 55 in good health and CMV-seronegative. CDR3s leave out the opening cysteine and the closing phenylalanine or tryptophan. Some rows mark clone size as missing; the rest say once, few, many or name a class of expanded clone.

cdr3_aa | v_call | clone_size | j_call
ASGGTATNEKLF | TRBV2 | - | TRBJ1-4
ASSRHLSYEQY | TRBV27 | - | TRBJ2-7
ASSALGTVVGGYT | TRBV6-1 | few | TRBJ1-2
ASSTRPRGYGYT | TRBV27 | - | TRBJ1-2
ASSEDRNTEAF | TRBV6-4 | few | TRBJ1-1
ASSDVDTGTNSPLH | TRBV6-1 | - | TRBJ1-6
ASSDSTGGYNEQF | TRBV6-1 | - | TRBJ2-1
ASSLARTSPGSTEAF | TRBV7-9 | once | TRBJ1-1
ASSPGEGYQPQH | TRBV5-8 | - | TRBJ1-5
ASSSPGKREQY | TRBV28 | - | TRBJ2-7
AWSDYLGGRNTEAF | TRBV30 | - | TRBJ1-1
ASSLGPGVTEAF | TRBV28 | - | TRBJ1-1
ASSLFSGNYEQY | TRBV5-1 | - | -
ASSYRTGEGYT | TRBV5-1 | - | TRBJ1-2
ASSPTGWEQY | TRBV4-3 | - | TRBJ2-7
ASSASSGHRRPY | TRBV19 | - | TRBJ1-2
AISESRGNQPQH | TRBV10-3 | - | TRBJ1-5
ASSPSPDRDTGELF | TRBV7-9 | - | TRBJ2-2
ASSVVPGADTGELF | TRBV9 | - | TRBJ2-2